Listed here is a single TCR beta chain. These data originate in a study of blood T cell repertoires in COVID-19. Original analysis: Amplified reference gene primers provided the basis for estimating nucleated cell counts. TCRdb's copy holds only in-frame clones and misses some; the assay was immunoSEQ multiplex PCR. D and trimming were read from the DNA, whereas the V and J calls and clone size are those reported in that table. The sample carries under 250,000 clones, 65% to 90% recorded once. Study members were between roughly 18 and 100 years old and lived in 24 US regions. CDR3 length: 17 residues. Trimming at V came to 3 bases and at J to 3 bases, leaving 12 bases not matched to a gene. Germline CDR1 is WSHSY and CDR2 is SAAADI.

V and J are TRBV10-2 and TRBJ1-2; TRBD1 agrees at 8 bases. The sequence derives from a man in his forties who had recovered from COVID-19. The sample consisted of PBMCs or T cells enriched from blood (not recorded which). CDR3 sequence: CASSDLPGQVLDYGYTF. As DNA, the CDR3 is TGCGCCAGCAGTGATTTACCGGGACAGGTGCTTGACTATGGCTACACCTTC.